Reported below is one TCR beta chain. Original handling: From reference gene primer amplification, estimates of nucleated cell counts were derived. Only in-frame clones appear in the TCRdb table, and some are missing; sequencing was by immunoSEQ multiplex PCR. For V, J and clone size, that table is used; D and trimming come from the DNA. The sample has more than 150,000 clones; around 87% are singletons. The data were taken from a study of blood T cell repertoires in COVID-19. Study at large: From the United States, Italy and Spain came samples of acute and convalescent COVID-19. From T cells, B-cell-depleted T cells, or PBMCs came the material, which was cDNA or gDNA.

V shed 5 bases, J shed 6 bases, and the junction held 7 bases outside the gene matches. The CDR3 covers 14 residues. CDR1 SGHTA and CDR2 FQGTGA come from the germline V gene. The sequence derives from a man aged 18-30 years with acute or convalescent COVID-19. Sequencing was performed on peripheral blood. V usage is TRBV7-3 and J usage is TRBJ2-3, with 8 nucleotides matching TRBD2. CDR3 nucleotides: TGTGCCAGCAGCGTAGCGGGGTGGTCGGATACGCAGTATTTT. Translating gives CASSVAGWSDTQYF.